This TCR beta chain was retrieved from a study of blood T cells in healthy people across ages. Combining a sample-barcoded 5' primer with a J-beta primer mix, a second PCR ran for about 6 to 12 cycles. From each sample, at least 3 million paired-end reads containing CDR3 were obtained. TCRdb reanalysed the 5' RACE reads using MiXCR and keeps one entry per CDR3 protein. The sample lists under 800,000 distinct CDR3 sequences; around a fifth were seen once. Germline V gene data show CDR1 as SGHRS and CDR2 as YFSETQ. The length of the CDR3 is 13 residues. V was pared by 3 bases and J by 8 bases, with 12 bases between. The study isolated at least 6.5 million PBMCs from each sample. About this clonotype itself: Its antigen is not identified.

Study-wide results and limits: More naive CD4+ cells and higher diversity marked long-lived donors relative to aged donors.

This TCR was sampled from a man between 65 and 85 years old in good health. The genes are TRBV5-1 and TRBJ2-1, with D uncertain. The sample was blood. The CDR3 region has the DNA TGCGCCAGCAGCTCGCCAGACGTCCATGAGCAGTTCTTC. It specifies CASSSPDVHEQFF.